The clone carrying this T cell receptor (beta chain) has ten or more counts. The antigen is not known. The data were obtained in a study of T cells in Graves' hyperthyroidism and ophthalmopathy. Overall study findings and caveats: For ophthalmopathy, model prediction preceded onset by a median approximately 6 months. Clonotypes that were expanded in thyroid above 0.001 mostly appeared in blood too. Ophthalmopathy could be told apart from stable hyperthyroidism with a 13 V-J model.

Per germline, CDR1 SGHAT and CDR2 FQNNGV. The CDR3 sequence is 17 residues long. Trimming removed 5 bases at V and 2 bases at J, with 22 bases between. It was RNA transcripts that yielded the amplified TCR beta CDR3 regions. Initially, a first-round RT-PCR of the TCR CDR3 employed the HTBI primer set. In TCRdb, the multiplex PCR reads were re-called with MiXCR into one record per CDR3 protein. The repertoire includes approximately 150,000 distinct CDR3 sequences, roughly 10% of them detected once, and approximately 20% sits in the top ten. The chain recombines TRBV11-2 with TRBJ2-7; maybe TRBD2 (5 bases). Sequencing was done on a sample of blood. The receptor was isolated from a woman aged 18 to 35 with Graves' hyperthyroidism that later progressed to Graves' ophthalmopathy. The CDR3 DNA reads TGTGCCAGCAGCCCCTTGAGTAGTGGGAGAGTCGCCTACGAGCAGTACTTC. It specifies CASSPLSSGRVAYEQYF.